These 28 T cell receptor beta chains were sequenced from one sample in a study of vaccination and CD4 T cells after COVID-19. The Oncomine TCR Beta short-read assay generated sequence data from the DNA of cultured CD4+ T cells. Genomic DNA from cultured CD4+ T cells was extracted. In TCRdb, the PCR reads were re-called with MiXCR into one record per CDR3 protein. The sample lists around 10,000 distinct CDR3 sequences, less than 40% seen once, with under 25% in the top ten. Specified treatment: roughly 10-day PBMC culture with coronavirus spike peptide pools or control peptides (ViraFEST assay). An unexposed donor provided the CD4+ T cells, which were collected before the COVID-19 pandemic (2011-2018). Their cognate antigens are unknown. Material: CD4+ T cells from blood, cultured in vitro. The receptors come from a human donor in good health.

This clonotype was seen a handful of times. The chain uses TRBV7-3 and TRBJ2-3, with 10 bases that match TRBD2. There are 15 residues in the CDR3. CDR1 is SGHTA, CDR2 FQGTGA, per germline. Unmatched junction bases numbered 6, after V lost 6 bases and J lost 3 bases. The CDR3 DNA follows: TGTGCCAGCAGTCCTAGCGGGAGCCGGACAGATACGCAGTATTTT. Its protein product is CASSPSGSRTDTQYF.

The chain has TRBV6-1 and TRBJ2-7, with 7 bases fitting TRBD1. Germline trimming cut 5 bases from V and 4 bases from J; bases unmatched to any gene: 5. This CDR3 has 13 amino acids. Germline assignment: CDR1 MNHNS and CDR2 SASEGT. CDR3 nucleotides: TGTGCCAGCAGTAGAGGGACAGTTTACGAGCAGTACTTC. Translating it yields CASSRGTVYEQYF.

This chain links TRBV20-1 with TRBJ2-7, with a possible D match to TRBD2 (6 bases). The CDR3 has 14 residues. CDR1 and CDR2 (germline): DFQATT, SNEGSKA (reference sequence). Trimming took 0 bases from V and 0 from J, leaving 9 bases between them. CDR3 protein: CSARDGGDSYEQYF. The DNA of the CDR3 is TGCAGTGCTAGAGACGGCGGGGACTCCTACGAGCAGTACTTC.

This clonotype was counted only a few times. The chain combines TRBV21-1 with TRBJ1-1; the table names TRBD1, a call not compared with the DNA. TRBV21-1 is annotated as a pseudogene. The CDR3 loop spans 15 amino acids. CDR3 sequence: CASSKADRAPSGAFF. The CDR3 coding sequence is TGTGCCAGCAGCAAAGCGGACCGGGCCCCCTCGGGAGCTTTCTTT.

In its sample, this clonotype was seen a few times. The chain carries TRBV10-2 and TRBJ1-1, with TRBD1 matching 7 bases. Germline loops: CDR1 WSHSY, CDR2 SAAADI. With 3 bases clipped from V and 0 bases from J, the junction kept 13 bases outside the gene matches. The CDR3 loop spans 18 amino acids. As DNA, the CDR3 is TGCGCCAGCAGTGATGGTTTAGTCTCGGGGACAGTGAACACTGAAGCTTTCTTT. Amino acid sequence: CASSDGLVSGTVNTEAFF.

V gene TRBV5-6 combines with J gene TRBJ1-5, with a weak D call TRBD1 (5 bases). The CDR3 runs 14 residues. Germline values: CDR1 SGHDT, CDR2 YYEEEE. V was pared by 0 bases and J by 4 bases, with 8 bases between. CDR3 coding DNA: TGTGCCAGCAGCTTGGTGGGGGTTAATCAGCCCCAGCATTTT. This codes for CASSLVGVNQPQHF.

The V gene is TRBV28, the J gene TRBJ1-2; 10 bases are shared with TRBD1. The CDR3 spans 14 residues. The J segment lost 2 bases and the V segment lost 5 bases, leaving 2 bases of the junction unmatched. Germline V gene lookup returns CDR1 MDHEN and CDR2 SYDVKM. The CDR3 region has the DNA TGTGCCAGCAGTCCGGGACAGGGGAACTATGGCTACACCTTC. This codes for CASSPGQGNYGYTF.

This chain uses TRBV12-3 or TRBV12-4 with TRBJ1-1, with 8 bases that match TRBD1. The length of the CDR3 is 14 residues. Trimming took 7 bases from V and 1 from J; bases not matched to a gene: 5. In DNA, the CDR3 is TGTGCCAGCAAAATCGGACAGGGGAACACTGAAGCTTTCTTT. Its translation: CASKIGQGNTEAFF.

CDR3 sequence: CATSRVAATDTQYF. DNA for the CDR3: TGTGCCACCAGCAGAGTGGCCGCCACAGATACGCAGTATTTT. The rearrangement links TRBV15 to TRBJ2-3; D unresolved. Trimming took 1 base from V and 2 from J, leaving 7 bases between them. CDR1 is LNHNV, CDR2 YYDKDF, per germline (reference sequence). The CDR3 extends over 14 amino acids.

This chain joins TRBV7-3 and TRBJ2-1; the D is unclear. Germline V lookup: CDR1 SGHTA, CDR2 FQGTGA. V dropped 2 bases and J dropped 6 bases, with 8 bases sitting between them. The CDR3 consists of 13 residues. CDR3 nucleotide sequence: TGTGCCAGCAGCTTATCACAGACCAATGAGCAGTTCTTC. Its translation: CASSLSQTNEQFF. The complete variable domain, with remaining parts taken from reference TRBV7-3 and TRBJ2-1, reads GAGVSQTPSNKVTEKGKYVELRCDPISGHTALYWYRQSLGQGPEFLIYFQGTGAADDSGLPNDRFFAVRPEGSVSTLKIQRTERGDSAVYLCASSLSQTNEQFFGPGTRLTVL.

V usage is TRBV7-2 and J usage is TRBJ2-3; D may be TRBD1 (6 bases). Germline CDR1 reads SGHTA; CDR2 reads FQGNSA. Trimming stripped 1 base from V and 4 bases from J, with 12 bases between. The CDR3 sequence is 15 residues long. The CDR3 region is CASSLDRVNSDTQYF. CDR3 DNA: TGTGCCAGCAGCTTAGACAGGGTTAATTCAGATACGCAGTATTTT.

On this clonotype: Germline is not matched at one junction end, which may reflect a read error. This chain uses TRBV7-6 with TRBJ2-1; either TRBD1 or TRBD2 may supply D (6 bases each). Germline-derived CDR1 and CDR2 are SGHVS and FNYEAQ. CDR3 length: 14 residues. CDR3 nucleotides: TGTGCTAGCAGCTTAGGGGGGACCTCACATGAGCAGTTCTTC. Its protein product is CASSLGGTSHEQFF.

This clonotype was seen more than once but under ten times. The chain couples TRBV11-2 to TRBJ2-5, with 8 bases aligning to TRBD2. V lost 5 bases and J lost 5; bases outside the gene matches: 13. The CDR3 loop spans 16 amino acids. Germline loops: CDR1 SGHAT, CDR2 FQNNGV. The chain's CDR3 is CASSQATAGVGETQYF. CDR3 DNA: TGTGCCAGCAGCCAGGCGACAGCGGGAGTTGGGGAGACCCAGTACTTC.

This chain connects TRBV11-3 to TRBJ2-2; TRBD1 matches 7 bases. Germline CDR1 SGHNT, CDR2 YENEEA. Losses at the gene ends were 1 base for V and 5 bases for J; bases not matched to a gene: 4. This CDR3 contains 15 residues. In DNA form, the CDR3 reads TGTGCCAGCAGCTTAGGGGGACAGTTTACCGGGGAGCTGTTTTTT. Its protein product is CASSLGGQFTGELFF. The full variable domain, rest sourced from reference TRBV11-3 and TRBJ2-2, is EAGVVQSPRYKIIEKKQPVAFWCNPISGHNTLYWYLQNLGQGPELLIRYENEEAVDDSQLPKDRFSAERLKGVDSTLKIQPAELGDSAVYLCASSLGGQFTGELFFGEGSRLTVL.

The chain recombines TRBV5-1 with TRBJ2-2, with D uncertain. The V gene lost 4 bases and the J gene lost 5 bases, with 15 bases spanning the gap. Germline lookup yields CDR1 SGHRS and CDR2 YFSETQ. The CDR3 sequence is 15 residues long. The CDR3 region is CASSAGSGWTGELFF. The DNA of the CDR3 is TGCGCCAGCAGCGCTGGGTCCGGGTGGACCGGGGAGCTGTTTTTT.

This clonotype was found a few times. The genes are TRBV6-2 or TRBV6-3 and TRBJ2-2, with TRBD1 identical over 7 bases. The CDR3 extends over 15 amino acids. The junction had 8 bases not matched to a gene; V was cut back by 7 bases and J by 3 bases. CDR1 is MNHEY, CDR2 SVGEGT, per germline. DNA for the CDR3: TGTGCCAGCAAAGGACAGGTCCGGGACACCGGGGAGCTGTTTTTT. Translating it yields CASKGQVRDTGELFF.

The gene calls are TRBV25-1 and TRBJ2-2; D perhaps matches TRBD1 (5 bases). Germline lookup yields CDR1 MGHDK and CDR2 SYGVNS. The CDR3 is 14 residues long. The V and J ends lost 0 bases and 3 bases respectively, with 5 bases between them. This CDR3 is CASSEYRDTGELFF. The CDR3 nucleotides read TGTGCCAGCAGTGAATACAGGGACACCGGGGAGCTGTTTTTT. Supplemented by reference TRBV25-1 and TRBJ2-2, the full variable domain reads EADIYQTPRYLVIGTGKKITLECSQTMGHDKMYWYQQDPGMELHLIHYSYGVNSTEKGDLSSESTVSRIRTEHFPLTLESARPSHTSQYLCASSEYRDTGELFFGEGSRLTVL.

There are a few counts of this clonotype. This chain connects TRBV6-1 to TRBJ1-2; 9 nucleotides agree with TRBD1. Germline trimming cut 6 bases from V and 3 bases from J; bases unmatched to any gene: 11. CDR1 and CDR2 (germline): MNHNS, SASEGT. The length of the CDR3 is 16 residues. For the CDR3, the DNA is TGTGCCAGCAGGAGGGGACTACAGGGGGCGTACTATGGCTACACCTTC. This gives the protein CASRRGLQGAYYGYTF.

The CDR3 DNA sequence: TGTGCCAGCAAGGCCTCCGGGACTAGCCATTACAATGAGCAGTTCTTC. This sequence encodes CASKASGTSHYNEQFF. The chain is built from TRBV2 and TRBJ2-1; 9 bases map to TRBD2. Germline values: CDR1 SNHLY, CDR2 FYNNEI. With V trimmed by 7 bases and J by 4 bases, 11 bases remained unmatched. The CDR3 is 16 residues long.

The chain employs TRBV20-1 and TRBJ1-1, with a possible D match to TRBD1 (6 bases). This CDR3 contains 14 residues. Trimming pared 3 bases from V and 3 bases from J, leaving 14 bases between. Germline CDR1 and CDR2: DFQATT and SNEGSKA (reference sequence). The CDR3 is CSARDRRADTEAFF. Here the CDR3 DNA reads TGCAGTGCTAGGGACAGAAGGGCCGACACTGAAGCTTTCTTT.

CDR3 DNA: TGTGCCAGCAGTTACTCGGGTCAGGGGGCTGAAGCTTTCTTT. Translating it yields CASSYSGQGAEAFF. This chain connects TRBV6-2 or TRBV6-3 to TRBJ1-1; 7 positions agree with TRBD1. This CDR3 comprises 14 residues. Germline values: CDR1 MNHEY, CDR2 SVGEGT. V was clipped by 0 bases and J by 6 bases; unmatched bases: 4.

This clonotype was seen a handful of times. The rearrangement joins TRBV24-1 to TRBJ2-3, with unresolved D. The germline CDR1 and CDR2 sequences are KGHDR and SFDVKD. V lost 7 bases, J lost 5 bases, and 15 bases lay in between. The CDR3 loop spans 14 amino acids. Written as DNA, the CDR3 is TGTGCCACCAGAGGGCCCACAACGGGAGATACGCAGTATTTT. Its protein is CATRGPTTGDTQYF.

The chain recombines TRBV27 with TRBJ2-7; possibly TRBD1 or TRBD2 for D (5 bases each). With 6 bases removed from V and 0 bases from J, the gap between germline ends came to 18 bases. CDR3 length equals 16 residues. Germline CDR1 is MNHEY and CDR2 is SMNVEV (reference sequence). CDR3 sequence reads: CASRFIWDESSYEQYF. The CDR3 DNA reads TGTGCCAGCAGGTTTATTTGGGACGAAAGCTCCTACGAGCAGTACTTC.

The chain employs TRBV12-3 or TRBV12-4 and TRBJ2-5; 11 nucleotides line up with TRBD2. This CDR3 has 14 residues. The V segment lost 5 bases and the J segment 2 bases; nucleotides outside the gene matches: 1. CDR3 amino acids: CASSRLAGQETQYF. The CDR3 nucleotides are TGTGCCAGCAGTCGACTAGCGGGACAAGAGACCCAGTACTTC.

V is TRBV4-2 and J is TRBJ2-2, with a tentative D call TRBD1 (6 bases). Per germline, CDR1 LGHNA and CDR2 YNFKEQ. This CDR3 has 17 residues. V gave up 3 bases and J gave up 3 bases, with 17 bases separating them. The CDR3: CASSHPDTGRDTGELFF. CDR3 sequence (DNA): TGTGCCAGCAGCCACCCGGACACAGGGCGAGACACCGGGGAGCTGTTTTTT.

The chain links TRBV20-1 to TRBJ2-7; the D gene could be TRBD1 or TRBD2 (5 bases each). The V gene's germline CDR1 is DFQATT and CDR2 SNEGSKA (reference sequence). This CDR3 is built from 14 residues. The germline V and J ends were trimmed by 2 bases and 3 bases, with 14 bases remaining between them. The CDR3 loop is CSARYPGTGYEQYF. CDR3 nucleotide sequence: TGCAGTGCTAGATACCCCGGGACCGGCTACGAGCAGTACTTC.

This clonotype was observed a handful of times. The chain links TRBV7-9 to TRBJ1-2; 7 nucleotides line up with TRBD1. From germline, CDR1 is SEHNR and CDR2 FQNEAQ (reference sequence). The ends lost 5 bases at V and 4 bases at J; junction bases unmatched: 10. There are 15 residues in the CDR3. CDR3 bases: TGTGCCAGCAGCATCGCAAGGGGGCATACCTATGGCTACACCTTC. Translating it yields CASSIARGHTYGYTF.

CDR3 coding DNA: TGTGCCAGCAGTCCCGCCGGGACAGGGGGCTTCTATGGCTACACCTTC. Protein sequence: CASSPAGTGGFYGYTF. This chain uses TRBV27 with TRBJ1-2, with TRBD1 matching 12 bases. Germline V gene lookup returns CDR1 MNHEY and CDR2 SMNVEV (reference sequence). CDR3 length: 16 residues. V shed 5 bases and J 4 bases; nucleotides not matched to a gene: 8.